This T cell receptor beta chain was captured by sequencing in a study of control samples from healthy donors and cancer patients. Germline V gene lookup returns CDR1 SGHRS and CDR2 YFSETQ. CDR3 length: 14 residues. The V and J ends lost 2 bases and 6 bases, in that order; junction bases with no gene match: 7. Produced via immunoSEQ multiplex PCR; TCRdb's table is partial and in-frame only. This sample yields just over 80,000 clones, of which around 92% are seen a single time; around 5.8% belongs to the top ten. This TCR derives from a man in his forties or fifties in good health. The chain employs TRBV5-1 and TRBJ1-2, with 7 bases that match TRBD1. Sequenced sample: blood. Written as DNA, the CDR3 is TGCGCCAGCAGCTTCAGGGGGTCCCTGGATGGCTACACCTTC. Translated: CASSFRGSLDGYTF.